The T cell receptor beta chain under discussion was sequenced for a study of blood T cells in healthy people across ages. Germline CDR1 and CDR2: SEHNR and FQNEAQ (reference sequence). Trimming cost V 3 bases and J 5 bases, with 16 bases left between them. The length of the CDR3 is 15 residues. With a J-beta primer mix and a sample-barcoded 5' primer, a second PCR ran about 7 to 12 cycles. TCRdb fed the 5' RACE reads into MiXCR, producing one record per CDR3 protein. Of about 320,000 distinct CDR3 sequences listed, roughly 29% are singletons. Study-wide results and caveats: Diversity of TCR beta per million T cells declined in a roughly linear way with age. Strong correlation was found linking TCR beta diversity to naive T cell percentage.

On this clonotype itself: As yet, its antigen is unknown.

The V and J genes are TRBV7-9 and TRBJ1-2; D ambiguous. The receptor was derived from a woman between 70 and 85 years old in good health. Material for sequencing was blood. As DNA, the CDR3 is TGTGCCAGCAGCTTGGTCTACGATCGGAGGTATGGCTACACCTTC. This translates into CASSLVYDRRYGYTF.